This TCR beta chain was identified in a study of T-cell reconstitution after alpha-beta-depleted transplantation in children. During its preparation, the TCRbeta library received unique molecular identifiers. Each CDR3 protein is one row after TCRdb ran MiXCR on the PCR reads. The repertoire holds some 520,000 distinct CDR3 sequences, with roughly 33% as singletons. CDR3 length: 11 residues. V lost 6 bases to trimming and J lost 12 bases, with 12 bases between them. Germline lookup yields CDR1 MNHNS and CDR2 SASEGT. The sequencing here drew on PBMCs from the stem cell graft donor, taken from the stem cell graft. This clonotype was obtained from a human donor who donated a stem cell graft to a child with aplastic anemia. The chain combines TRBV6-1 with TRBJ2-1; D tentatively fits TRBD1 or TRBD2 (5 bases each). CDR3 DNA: TGTGCCAGCAGCGTCCGGGACCCGCAGTTCTTC. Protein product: CASSVRDPQFF.